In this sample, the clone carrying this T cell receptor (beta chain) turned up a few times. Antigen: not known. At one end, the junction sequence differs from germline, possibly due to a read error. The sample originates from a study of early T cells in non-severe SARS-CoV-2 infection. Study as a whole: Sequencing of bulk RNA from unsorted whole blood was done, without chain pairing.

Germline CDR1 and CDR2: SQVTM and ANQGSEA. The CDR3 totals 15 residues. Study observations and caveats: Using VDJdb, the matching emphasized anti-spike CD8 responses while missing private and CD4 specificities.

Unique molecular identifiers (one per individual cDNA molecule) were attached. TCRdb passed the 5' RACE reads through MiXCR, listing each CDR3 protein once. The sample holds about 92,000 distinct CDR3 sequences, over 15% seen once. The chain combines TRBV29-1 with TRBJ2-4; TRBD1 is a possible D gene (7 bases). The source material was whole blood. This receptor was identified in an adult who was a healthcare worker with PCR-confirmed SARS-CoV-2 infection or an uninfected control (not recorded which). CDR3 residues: CSAEARGEAKNIQYF. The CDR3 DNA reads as TGCAGCGCTGAAGCCAGGGGGGAAGCCAAAAACATTCAGTACTTC.